This T cell receptor (beta chain) was identified during a study of a mutant IDH1 vaccine in newly diagnosed glioma. The table came from immunoSEQ multiplex PCR; TCRdb's copy has only in-frame clones and leaves some out. Among about 36,000 clones listed, roughly 80% were seen once. The CDR3 length is 16 residues. The germline V gene encodes CDR1 WSHSY and CDR2 SAAADI. V was shortened by 3 bases and J by 4 bases, with 16 bases between the two germline ends. Of note for this clone: As yet, its antigen is unknown.

Time point in this sample: week 11, during vaccination. All doses held 300 ug of mutant IDH1 20-mer peptide, with topical imiquimod. The donors' diagnosis was new WHO grade 3 or 4 astrocytoma that was IDH1-mutant and ATRX-lost. This chain joins TRBV10-2 and TRBJ1-5, with unresolved D. The source was peripheral blood mononuclear cells (PBMCs), collected from a glioma patient whose treatment included an IDH1 peptide vaccine. The origin of this receptor is a woman aged 30 to 39 with glioma. Some clones in this sample may be carry-over from other donors' samples. This CDR3 is CASSDVGRARNQPQHF. The CDR3, as DNA: TGCGCCAGCAGTGATGTCGGCCGAGCCCGGAATCAGCCCCAGCATTTT.